These 26 T cell receptor beta chains originate from one sample sequenced in a study of shared clonotypes between healthy human individuals (TCRdb year 2020). The library relied on the immunoSEQ multiplex PCR assay. Entries here come from immuneACCESS through TCRdb and include only in-frame sequences with V and J called. Some clones fail to appear in such tables; in the studies checked, an unresolved V gene covers under half of the shortfall, and the cause of the remainder is unknown. This sample holds around 1.6 million clones; 98% were observed only once. The top ten clonotypes cover around 0.45% of the sample. Material for sequencing was naive CD4+ T cells sorted from blood. The meaning of the sample's cell subset or site label: CD45RA+ positively selected. The receptors shown here come from a man in his thirties or forties in good health.

This chain connects TRBV6-1 to TRBJ1-5; D ambiguous. V was cut by 8 bases and J by 5 bases, with 13 bases left in between. Germline-derived CDR1 and CDR2 are MNHNS and SASEGT. The CDR3 extends over 13 amino acids. CDR3 nucleotide sequence: TGTGCCAGCGGGGTAGAAGGGTATCAGCCCCAGCATTTT. Protein: CASGVEGYQPQHF.

This clone was seen once. V gene TRBV9 combines with J gene TRBJ2-3; D may be TRBD1 (5 bases). The CDR3 totals 14 residues. Germline CDR1 SGDLS, CDR2 YYNGEE. The ends were cut back, 4 bases at V and 0 bases at J, with 9 bases in the middle. CDR3 in amino acids: CASSRAGSTDTQYF. The CDR3 region has the DNA TGTGCCAGCAGCCGGGCAGGGAGCACAGATACGCAGTATTTT.

The chain links TRBV6-1 to TRBJ1-1; no firm D call. The V end lost 5 bases, the J end lost 0 bases, and 7 bases lay between the germline ends. CDR1 and CDR2 from the germline V gene are MNHNS and SASEGT. The CDR3 has 13 residues. CDR3 protein: CASSSTVNTEAFF. For the CDR3, the DNA is TGTGCCAGCAGTTCGACTGTGAACACTGAAGCTTTCTTT.

The rearrangement links TRBV7-3 to TRBJ2-2; 7 bases fit TRBD2. The ends lost 5 bases at V and 5 bases at J; junction bases unmatched: 11. Germline V gives CDR1 SGHTA, CDR2 FQGTGA. CDR3 length: 16 residues. CDR3 nucleotides: TGTGCCAGCAGCCCCCAAGGACTAGTTTGGACCGGGGAGCTGTTTTTT. Translating it yields CASSPQGLVWTGELFF.

This clone occurred once. This chain links TRBV27 with TRBJ2-7, with TRBD2 as a possible D gene (6 bases). CDR1 and CDR2 from the germline V gene are MNHEY and SMNVEV (reference sequence). The CDR3 loop spans 15 amino acids. Deletions cut 5 bases from V and 1 base from J, with 15 bases between. The CDR3 region is CASSESISGSYEQYF. The DNA of the CDR3 is TGTGCCAGCAGTGAATCGATTAGCGGTTCCTACGAGCAGTACTTC.

The rearrangement joins TRBV7-9 to TRBJ2-7, with 10 bases fitting TRBD1. With 5 bases clipped from V and 4 bases from J, the junction kept 5 bases outside the gene matches. The germline V gene encodes CDR1 SEHNR and CDR2 FQNEAQ (reference sequence). There are 14 residues in the CDR3. The CDR3 sequence is CASSPTGGTYEQYF. The DNA for the CDR3 is TGTGCCAGCAGCCCGACAGGGGGCACGTACGAGCAGTACTTC.

The chain links TRBV29-1 to TRBJ1-4; D is unresolved. The V gene lost 4 bases and the J gene lost 6 bases, with 9 bases spanning the gap. Germline V gene data show CDR1 as SQVTM and CDR2 as ANQGSEA. The CDR3 runs to 12 residues. The CDR3 region is CSVGGYDEKLFF. In DNA, the CDR3 is TGCAGCGTTGGCGGGTATGATGAAAAACTGTTTTTT.

The V and J genes are TRBV29-1 and TRBJ1-2; 10 positions agree with TRBD1. V lost 1 base and J lost 6; bases outside the gene matches: 11. The CDR3 totals 16 residues. Per the germline V gene, CDR1 is SQVTM and CDR2 is ANQGSEA. CDR3 sequence (DNA): TGCAGCGTTGAAGGCCCCCGGGACAGGGGAGGGGATGGCTACACCTTC. The encoded protein is CSVEGPRDRGGDGYTF.

The chain is built from TRBV5-1 and TRBJ1-2; D perhaps matches TRBD1 (5 bases). The germline gives CDR1 SGHRS, CDR2 YFSETQ. The CDR3 covers 15 residues. V lost 0 bases and J lost 4, with 13 bases in between. CDR3 amino acids: CASSLARDPSYGYTF. CDR3 sequence (DNA): TGCGCCAGCAGCTTGGCTCGGGACCCCTCCTATGGCTACACCTTC. Full variable domain (outside the CDR3, taken from reference TRBV5-1 and TRBJ1-2): KAGVTQTPRYLIKTRGQQVTLSCSPISGHRSVSWYQQTPGQGLQFLFEYFSETQRNKGNFPGRFSGRQFSNSRSEMNVSTLELGDSALYLCASSLARDPSYGYTFGSGTRLTVV.

The J gene is TRBJ2-7, the V gene TRBV5-4; TRBD2 matches 9 bases. With 5 bases clipped from V and 4 bases from J, the junction kept 13 bases outside the gene matches. The CDR3 is 16 amino acids. Germline CDR1 and CDR2: SGHNT and YYREEE (reference sequence). CDR3 residues: CASRTTSGTSLYEQYF. The CDR3 DNA sequence: TGTGCCAGCAGAACCACTTCCGGGACTAGCTTGTACGAGCAGTACTTC.

The V call is TRBV9, the J call TRBJ2-1, with 7 bases fitting TRBD2. In germline, CDR1 is SGDLS, CDR2 YYNGEE. J gave up 8 bases and V 4 bases, and 12 bases lay outside the gene matches. The CDR3 is made up of 15 amino acids. CDR3 region: CASSFGLEGWDEQFF. The CDR3 bases are TGTGCCAGCAGCTTCGGACTAGAGGGCTGGGATGAGCAGTTCTTC.

The V and J genes are TRBV6-4 and TRBJ1-2; D unresolved. V was cut by 2 bases and J by 4 bases, with 14 bases left in between. Looked up from germline, CDR1 is MRHNA and CDR2 is SNTAGT. The CDR3 has 15 residues. The CDR3 coding sequence is TGTGCCAGCAGTGACGTGGGCGGACCGGTCTATGGCTACACCTTC. Translating it yields CASSDVGGPVYGYTF.

The genes are TRBV7-2 and TRBJ2-5; 9 bases map to TRBD1. The CDR3 loop spans 16 amino acids. The V segment lost 3 bases and the J segment 2 bases; nucleotides outside the gene matches: 7. Looked up from germline, CDR1 is SGHTA and CDR2 is FQGNSA. CDR3 sequence (DNA): TGTGCCAGCAGCTTTTCCGGGACAGGGATACAAGAGACCCAGTACTTC. Its translation is CASSFSGTGIQETQYF. Full variable domain (outside the CDR3, taken from reference TRBV7-2 and TRBJ2-5): GAGVSQSPSNKVTEKGKDVELRCDPISGHTALYWYRQSLGQGLEFLIYFQGNSAPDKSGLPSDRFSAERTGGSVSTLTIQRTQQEDSAVYLCASSFSGTGIQETQYFGPGTRLLVL.

J is TRBJ2-3 and V is TRBV5-1; 8 bases agree with TRBD2. CDR1 and CDR2 from the germline V gene are SGHRS and YFSETQ. V gave up 4 bases and J gave up 4 bases; unmatched junction bases: 8. The CDR3 spans 15 residues. The CDR3 DNA is TGCGCCAGCAGCGGGGGACTAGTCAGCGCAGATACGCAGTATTTT. This sequence encodes CASSGGLVSADTQYF.

J is TRBJ1-5 and V is TRBV4-1; the D gene is possibly TRBD1 (6 bases). CDR3 length equals 16 residues. Germline loops: CDR1 MGHRA, CDR2 YSYEKL. V was trimmed by 3 bases and J by 3 bases, leaving 15 bases between them. This CDR3 reads CASSHKWPGANQPQHF. Here the CDR3 DNA reads TGCGCCAGCAGCCACAAGTGGCCAGGGGCCAATCAGCCCCAGCATTTT.

V is TRBV7-9 and J is TRBJ2-7; 7 positions agree with TRBD2. Trimming at V came to 5 bases and at J to 11 bases, leaving 6 bases not matched to a gene. From germline, CDR1 is SEHNR and CDR2 FQNEAQ (reference sequence). The CDR3 contains 11 residues. Written as DNA, the CDR3 is TGTGCCAGCAGCCGCAGCGGGAACAAGTACTTC. Amino acids: CASSRSGNKYF. Based on the CDR3 plus reference TRBV7-9 and TRBJ2-7, the full variable domain is DTGVSQNPRHKITKRGQNVTFRCDPISEHNRLYWYRQTLGQGPEFLTYFQNEAQLEKSRLLSDRFSAERPKGSFSTLEIQRTEQGDSAMYLCASSRSGNKYFGPGTRLTVT.

The chain couples TRBV6-6 to TRBJ1-1; perhaps TRBD1 as D (5 bases). The V end lost 6 bases, the J end lost 6 bases, and 14 bases lay between the germline ends. Per germline, CDR1 MNHNY and CDR2 SVGAGI (reference sequence). CDR3 size: 13 residues. CDR3 sequence (DNA): TGTGCCAGCAGCCCTTCGGGACGGGCTGAAGCTTTCTTT. This sequence encodes CASSPSGRAEAFF.

The CDR3 nucleotides are TGCAGCGTTTGGGGGGTGGACTATGGCTACACCTTC. Residues: CSVWGVDYGYTF. V and J are TRBV29-1 and TRBJ1-2; perhaps TRBD1 as D (5 bases). The CDR3 is made up of 12 amino acids. Germline loops: CDR1 SQVTM, CDR2 ANQGSEA. Trimming removed 5 bases from V and 3 bases from J, with 10 bases in between.

The chain employs TRBV7-8 and TRBJ2-7; D is unclear. V was shortened by 6 bases and J by 0 bases, with 12 bases between the two germline ends. This CDR3 is 14 amino acids long. Germline V gene sequence: CDR1 SGHVS, CDR2 FQNEAQ. CDR3 region: CASRETEYSYEQYF. The CDR3 DNA reads as TGTGCCAGCAGGGAGACGGAATACTCCTACGAGCAGTACTTC. Supplemented by reference TRBV7-8 and TRBJ2-7, the full variable domain reads GAGVSQSPRYKVAKRGQDVALRCDPISGHVSLFWYQQALGQGPEFLTYFQNEAQLDKSGLPSDRFFAERPEGSVSTLKIQRTQQEDSAVYLCASRETEYSYEQYFGPGTRLTVT.

The chain carries TRBV6-1 and TRBJ2-7; TRBD1 aligns across 8 bases. The CDR3 contains 12 residues. In germline, CDR1 is MNHNS, CDR2 SASEGT. CDR3 sequence (DNA): TGTTCGACGGACAGGGAGGCGTACGAGCAGTACTTC. Encoded protein: CSTDREAYEQYF.

The V call is TRBV10-1, the J call TRBJ2-3; D call uncertain. V dropped 1 base and J dropped 1 base, with 9 bases sitting between them. The CDR3 runs 15 residues. Germline V CDR1 and CDR2: WNHNN, SYGVQD (reference sequence). CDR3 in amino acids: CASSEFPRGTDTQYF. The CDR3 DNA reads TGCGCCAGCAGTGAGTTCCCAAGGGGCACAGATACGCAGTATTTT.

The chain has TRBV7-2 and TRBJ2-7, with 9 positions matching TRBD1. Trimming cost V 6 bases and J 6 bases; bases outside gene matches: 9. This CDR3 spans 14 amino acids. The germline gives CDR1 SGHTA, CDR2 FQGNSA. CDR3 sequence (DNA): TGTGCCAGCAGTTTTCCGGGACAGGGATTCGAGCAGTACTTC. Residues: CASSFPGQGFEQYF.

The rearrangement links TRBV29-1 to TRBJ2-3; 8 bases are a match to TRBD2. After removal of 6 bases from V and 2 bases from J, the junction contained 10 bases not matched to a gene. This CDR3 spans 15 amino acids. Germline CDR1 is SQVTM and CDR2 is ANQGSEA. The DNA for the CDR3 is TGCAGCGTGAGGGGCGCGGGAGGCCACACAGATACGCAGTATTTT. Translation: CSVRGAGGHTDTQYF.

The chain is built from TRBV29-1 and TRBJ2-7, with TRBD2 identical over 8 bases. Germline CDR1 SQVTM, CDR2 ANQGSEA. The CDR3 contains 14 residues. Unmatched junction bases numbered 13, after V lost 6 bases and J lost 6 bases. CDR3 sequence (DNA): TGCAGCGTCCCCTACCCGGGACTAGAGGCCGAGCAGTACTTC. Amino acids: CSVPYPGLEAEQYF.

This sequence joins TRBV11-1 and TRBJ1-5; D is unresolved. CDR3 length: 13 amino acids. Germline assignment: CDR1 SGHAT and CDR2 FQDESV (reference sequence). With 1 base removed from V and 5 bases from J, the gap between germline ends came to 6 bases. As DNA, the CDR3 is TGTGCCAGCAGCTTAGGAATAGATCAGCCCCAGCATTTT. Translation: CASSLGIDQPQHF.

This chain connects TRBV18 to TRBJ2-7, with 9 bases identical to TRBD1. CDR1 is KGHSH, CDR2 LQKENI, per germline. The CDR3 has 15 amino acids. V was clipped by 4 bases and J by 5 bases; unmatched bases: 9. CDR3 in DNA: TGTGCCAGCTCACATATGGGACAGGGTAGGCACGAGCAGTACTTC. As protein: CASSHMGQGRHEQYF.